This T cell receptor beta chain was documented in a study of beta chain features in type 1 diabetes. Trimming cost V 4 bases and J 8 bases, with 26 bases left between them. CDR1 GTSNPN and CDR2 SVGIG come from the germline V gene (reference sequence). The length of the CDR3 is 16 residues. Study-wide findings and caveats: Moderate but significant shortening of TCRB CDR3s was recorded in all four CD4+ subsets from Type 1 diabetes patients.

Concerning this clone itself: Its target is unknown.

Isolated RNA was reverse transcribed in full, so expressed TCRB transcripts were sequenced. Here immunoSEQ multiplex PCR was the method, and the copy in TCRdb shows in-frame clones only, minus some. Of more than 550,000 clones in the sample, over 12% are singletons; the top ten hold approximately 0.043%. The sequencing sample was made of naive CD4+ T cells from blood. The origin of this receptor is a man younger than 30 with type 1 diabetes. The chain is built from TRBV30 and TRBJ1-1; D is undetermined. Here the CDR3 DNA reads TGTGCCTGGAAGGAGGATTTTTCGGGCAGGTACATAGAAGCTTTCTTT. It codes for CAWKEDFSGRYIEAFF.